These 30 T cell receptor beta chains came from one sample sequenced in a study of blood T cell repertoires in COVID-19. The method was immunoSEQ multiplex PCR; TCRdb's version includes in-frame clones alone and lacks a portion of them. The repertoire has 70,000 to 90,000 clones, more than 75% of them found once; the top ten carry under 8.5%. What was sequenced was peripheral blood. The receptors were sampled from a man between 45 and 60 years old with active COVID-19.

In its sample, this clone was seen a few times. Here the CDR3 reads CANAAGDSSYEQYF. In nucleotides, the CDR3 is TGTGCCAACGCAGCGGGGGACTCCTCCTACGAGCAGTACTTC. This rearrangement joins TRBV10-3 to TRBJ2-7; 8 bases agree with TRBD2. With V trimmed by 10 bases and J by 0 bases, 8 bases remained unmatched. Germline CDR1 ENHRY, CDR2 SYGVKD. CDR3 length: 14 residues.

This chain joins TRBV6-5 and TRBJ2-2, with 9 bases matching TRBD1. CDR1 and CDR2 from the germline V gene are MNHEY and SVGAGI. After removal of 5 bases from V and 6 bases from J, the junction contained 4 bases not matched to a gene. This CDR3 comprises 14 residues. The CDR3 bases are TGTGCCAGCAGTCGGGACAGGGTTGCCGGGGAGCTGTTTTTT. It yields the protein CASSRDRVAGELFF.

This chain uses TRBV5-1 with TRBJ2-1, with D maybe TRBD1 (6 bases). Trimming left V 4 bases short and J 1 base short, with 15 bases between. The CDR3 totals 16 residues. The germline V gene has CDR1 SGHRS and CDR2 YFSETQ. The CDR3 spells CASSHLKGDSYNEQFF. CDR3 bases: TGCGCCAGCAGCCATCTAAAGGGGGATTCCTACAATGAGCAGTTCTTC.

The V gene is TRBV5-6, the J gene TRBJ1-2; D is unclear. V dropped 5 bases and J dropped 7 bases, with 18 bases sitting between them. Germline CDR1 reads SGHDT; CDR2 reads YYEEEE. This CDR3 comprises 14 residues. This CDR3 is CASREGSFFGGYTF. As DNA, the CDR3 is TGTGCCAGCAGGGAGGGCAGTTTTTTTGGTGGCTACACCTTC.

V and J are TRBV28 and TRBJ2-7; 7 bases agree with TRBD2. CDR1 is MDHEN, CDR2 SYDVKM, per germline. The junction had 9 bases not matched to a gene; V was cut back by 5 bases and J by 5 bases. The CDR3 sequence is 14 residues long. The CDR3 loop reads CASSQGGSPHEQYF. CDR3 bases: TGTGCCAGCAGTCAGGGCGGGAGTCCCCACGAGCAGTACTTC.

This clone has a handful of counts. The chain recombines TRBV4-1 with TRBJ2-3; D remains unclear. The CDR3 spans 18 residues. Trimming cost V 0 bases and J 3 bases, with 19 bases left between them. Per germline, CDR1 MGHRA and CDR2 YSYEKL. The CDR3 reads CASSQDNSRGSLTDTQYF. In DNA form, the CDR3 reads TGCGCCAGCAGCCAAGATAATAGTCGCGGATCGCTGACAGATACGCAGTATTTT.

J is TRBJ2-7 and V is TRBV19, with 14 bases fitting TRBD2. J gave up 0 bases and V 5 bases, and 3 bases lay outside the gene matches. Germline loops: CDR1 LNHDA, CDR2 SQIVND (reference sequence). This CDR3 region has 16 residues. For the CDR3, the DNA is TGTGCCAGTAGTTGGACTAGCGGGGGGAGCTCCTACGAGCAGTACTTC. Residues: CASSWTSGGSSYEQYF.

A few counts support this clone. V gene TRBV19 combines with J gene TRBJ2-3; 7 bases are a match to TRBD1. With 3 bases clipped from V and 11 bases from J, the junction kept 14 bases outside the gene matches. Germline CDR1 LNHDA, CDR2 SQIVND (reference sequence). This CDR3 has 15 amino acids. The CDR3 reads CASSMAPRQGARQYF. In DNA form, the CDR3 reads TGTGCCAGTAGTATGGCGCCGCGACAGGGCGCCCGGCAGTATTTT.

The chain couples TRBV18 to TRBJ2-5; 12 bases are a match to TRBD2. With 0 bases clipped from V and 7 bases from J, the junction kept 6 bases outside the gene matches. This CDR3 has 16 residues. Germline CDR1 reads KGHSH; CDR2 reads LQKENI. CDR3 nucleotides: TGTGCCAGCTCACCACCCGCTAGCGGGGGGGCCGGGACCCAGTACTTC. Amino acid sequence: CASSPPASGGAGTQYF.

The chain carries TRBV19 and TRBJ2-5; D is undetermined. The V gene lost 3 bases and the J gene lost 2 bases, with 19 bases spanning the gap. The CDR3 is made up of 17 amino acids. The germline V gene has CDR1 LNHDA and CDR2 SQIVND (reference sequence). The DNA of the CDR3 is TGTGCCAGTAGTATTGGCTCAGGTATCCGAATTCAAGAGACCCAGTACTTC. Its protein is CASSIGSGIRIQETQYF.

The chain combines TRBV11-2 with TRBJ2-7; D is ambiguous. Germline CDR1 and CDR2: SGHAT and FQNNGV. The V and J ends lost 5 bases and 6 bases respectively, with 14 bases between them. The CDR3 sequence is 13 residues long. CDR3 amino acids: CASSRVWASEQYF. DNA of the CDR3: TGTGCCAGCAGCCGAGTGTGGGCCTCCGAGCAGTACTTC.

The chain combines TRBV11-2 with TRBJ2-7, with a tentative D call TRBD2 (5 bases). Trimming pared 0 bases from V and 2 bases from J, leaving 11 bases between. The CDR3 totals 15 residues. Per the germline V gene, CDR1 is SGHAT and CDR2 is FQNNGV. DNA of the CDR3: TGTGCCAGCAGCTTAGAGACATCGGGGACCTACGAGCAGTACTTC. Amino acids: CASSLETSGTYEQYF.

CDR3 amino acids: CASSPRDSDNEQFF. Here the CDR3 DNA reads TGTGCCAGCAGCCCCCGGGACAGTGACAATGAGCAGTTCTTC. The chain uses TRBV27 and TRBJ2-1, with 7 positions matching TRBD1. The J segment lost 5 bases and the V segment lost 6 bases, leaving 7 bases of the junction unmatched. Germline V lookup: CDR1 MNHEY, CDR2 SMNVEV (reference sequence). The CDR3 spans 14 residues.

The CDR3, as DNA: TGCGCCAGCAGCTCGTTCAGGACTAGCGGGAGGAACACCGGGGAGCTGTTTTTT. It translates to CASSSFRTSGRNTGELFF. This sequence joins TRBV5-1 and TRBJ2-2; 13 nucleotides agree with TRBD2. The CDR3 spans 18 residues. V shed 3 bases and J 1 base; nucleotides not matched to a gene: 6. CDR1 is SGHRS and CDR2 is YFSETQ in the germline V gene. The full variable domain, completed using reference TRBV5-1 and TRBJ2-2, is KAGVTQTPRYLIKTRGQQVTLSCSPISGHRSVSWYQQTPGQGLQFLFEYFSETQRNKGNFPGRFSGRQFSNSRSEMNVSTLELGDSALYLCASSSFRTSGRNTGELFFGEGSRLTVL.

The gene calls are TRBV14 and TRBJ2-7; D ambiguous. With 4 bases removed from V and 2 bases from J, the gap between germline ends came to 6 bases. Germline lookup yields CDR1 SGHDN and CDR2 FVKESK. The CDR3 has 12 residues. CDR3 loop: CASSPVPYEQYF. The CDR3 nucleotides are TGTGCCAGCAGCCCGGTGCCCTACGAGCAGTACTTC.

This clone was recorded a few times. The V gene is TRBV4-1, the J gene TRBJ2-2; 9 bases map to TRBD1. The CDR3 is 15 amino acids. V lost 3 bases, J lost 4 bases, and 3 bases stayed unmatched. Germline V gene sequence: CDR1 MGHRA, CDR2 YSYEKL. The CDR3 here is CASSHVTGGTGELFF. CDR3 bases: TGCGCCAGCAGCCACGTGACAGGGGGCACCGGGGAGCTGTTTTTT.

V gene TRBV7-9 combines with J gene TRBJ2-7, with 7 bases fitting TRBD1. Trimming at V came to 7 bases and at J to 4 bases, leaving 4 bases not matched to a gene. The CDR3 sequence is 12 residues long. In germline, CDR1 is SEHNR, CDR2 FQNEAQ (reference sequence). CDR3 in DNA: TGTGCCAGCACCTCGACAGGGTACGAGCAGTACTTC. Translation: CASTSTGYEQYF. Together with reference TRBV7-9 and TRBJ2-7, the CDR3 gives the full variable domain: DTGVSQNPRHKITKRGQNVTFRCDPISEHNRLYWYRQTLGQGPEFLTYFQNEAQLEKSRLLSDRFSAERPKGSFSTLEIQRTEQGDSAMYLCASTSTGYEQYFGPGTRLTVT.

The chain uses TRBV28 and TRBJ2-7; D is possibly TRBD1 (6 bases). The CDR3 length is 13 residues. V was clipped by 5 bases and J by 7 bases, with 15 bases between them. In germline, CDR1 is MDHEN, CDR2 SYDVKM. CDR3 sequence: CASSLGTPVEQYF. CDR3 coding DNA: TGTGCCAGCAGTCTGGGGACACCGGTTGAGCAGTACTTC.

As regards this clone: Mismatch with germline at one junction end may stem from a read error. The J gene is TRBJ2-1, the V gene TRBV2; D possibly uses TRBD1 or TRBD2 (7 bases each). Germline values: CDR1 SNHLY, CDR2 FYNNEI. The CDR3 loop spans 15 amino acids. The CDR3 bases are TGTGCCAGCAGCGAAGCGGGACAGAATTTCAATGAGCAGTTCTTC. Translated: CASSEAGQNFNEQFF.

This clone was detected once. CDR3 nucleotides: TGTGCCAGCAAAGGTCGGCGGGGGAGCACAGATACGCAGTATTTT. Encoded protein: CASKGRRGSTDTQYF. The chain links TRBV27 to TRBJ2-3; 7 nucleotides line up with TRBD2. Germline values: CDR1 MNHEY, CDR2 SMNVEV (reference sequence). CDR3 length: 15 amino acids. The junction had 7 bases not matched to a gene; V was cut back by 7 bases and J by 0 bases.

This rearrangement joins TRBV5-1 to TRBJ1-5; 8 positions match TRBD1. Germline V gene data show CDR1 as SGHRS and CDR2 as YFSETQ. The trim removed 2 bases at V and 7 bases at J, leaving 5 bases unmatched. This CDR3 is 14 amino acids long. In DNA form, the CDR3 reads TGCGCCAGCAGCTTTGACAGGGGCGGGCAGCCCCAGCATTTT. Its translation is CASSFDRGGQPQHF.

The chain joins TRBV5-1 to TRBJ2-1; TRBD2 matches 9 bases. CDR1 and CDR2 (germline): SGHRS, YFSETQ. V lost 2 bases and J lost 6; bases outside the gene matches: 6. The CDR3 contains 15 residues. The CDR3 nucleotides are TGCGCCAGCAGCTTAAGGCTAGCGGGGTCCAATGAGCAGTTCTTC. Amino acid sequence: CASSLRLAGSNEQFF. Drawing the rest from reference TRBV5-1 and TRBJ2-1, the complete variable domain is KAGVTQTPRYLIKTRGQQVTLSCSPISGHRSVSWYQQTPGQGLQFLFEYFSETQRNKGNFPGRFSGRQFSNSRSEMNVSTLELGDSALYLCASSLRLAGSNEQFFGPGTRLTVL.

The V and J genes are TRBV5-5 and TRBJ2-3, with a tentative D call TRBD2 (5 bases). V lost 1 base and J lost 5, with 14 bases in between. This CDR3 spans 15 amino acids. Germline loops: CDR1 SGHKS, CDR2 YYEKEE (reference sequence). CDR3 loop: CASSLLGLSGDTQYF. CDR3 DNA: TGTGCCAGCAGCTTGCTCGGTCTCAGCGGAGATACGCAGTATTTT.

The rearrangement joins TRBV6-1 to TRBJ1-4, with a tentative D call TRBD1 (5 bases). V was shortened by 3 bases and J by 8 bases, with 13 bases between the two germline ends. CDR3 length: 14 amino acids. CDR1 and CDR2 from the germline V gene are MNHNS and SASEGT. The CDR3 region is CASSEGGIQEKLFF. The CDR3 region has the DNA TGTGCCAGCAGTGAGGGGGGGATACAGGAAAAACTGTTTTTT.

This sequence joins TRBV6-5 and TRBJ1-6; 9 bases map to TRBD1. There are 13 residues in the CDR3. CDR1 and CDR2 (germline): MNHEY, SVGAGI. The junction had 5 bases not matched to a gene; V was cut back by 8 bases and J by 9 bases. The CDR3 region has the DNA TGTGCCAGCCAAACGACAGGGGGTTCACCCCTCCACTTT. Residues: CASQTTGGSPLHF.

The chain carries TRBV19 and TRBJ1-2; no firm D call. This CDR3 region has 15 residues. The V end was cut by 6 bases, the J end by 4 bases, with 18 bases between. Per the germline V gene, CDR1 is LNHDA and CDR2 is SQIVND (reference sequence). CDR3 residues: CASRVRGGTGYGYTF. As DNA, the CDR3 is TGTGCCAGTAGAGTCCGAGGTGGTACGGGCTATGGCTACACCTTC.

V usage is TRBV30 and J usage is TRBJ2-1, with 9 bases lining up with TRBD2. Germline assignment: CDR1 GTSNPN and CDR2 SVGIG (reference sequence). The length of the CDR3 is 14 residues. Trimming took 0 bases from V and 10 from J; bases not matched to a gene: 7. The CDR3 spells CAWSVSLAGWEQFF. In DNA, the CDR3 is TGTGCCTGGAGTGTCTCCCTAGCGGGGTGGGAGCAGTTCTTC.

CDR3 nucleotides: TGTGCCAGCAGTTACGGTCGGGATCTCTACAATGAGCAGTTCTTC. Amino acid sequence: CASSYGRDLYNEQFF. The genes are TRBV6-2 or TRBV6-3 and TRBJ2-1; a weak D match, TRBD2 (5 bases). The CDR3 spans 15 residues. Germline CDR1 MNHEY, CDR2 SVGEGT. V dropped 2 bases and J dropped 3 bases, with 11 bases sitting between them.

Regarding this clone: Other DNA sequences within the sample encode an identical CDR3. V usage is TRBV5-1 and J usage is TRBJ1-4; 8 bases map to TRBD1. Germline V gene lookup returns CDR1 SGHRS and CDR2 YFSETQ. This CDR3 spans 14 amino acids. V trimming: 4 bases; J trimming: 8 bases; junction bases outside the gene matches: 7. CDR3 residues: CASSPGQGGEKLFF. CDR3 in DNA: TGCGCCAGCAGCCCTGGACAGGGAGGGGAAAAACTGTTTTTT. Looking up the rest from reference TRBV5-1 and TRBJ1-4 gives the full variable domain: KAGVTQTPRYLIKTRGQQVTLSCSPISGHRSVSWYQQTPGQGLQFLFEYFSETQRNKGNFPGRFSGRQFSNSRSEMNVSTLELGDSALYLCASSPGQGGEKLFFGSGTQLSVL.

This clone has just a few counts. The CDR3 DNA sequence: TGTGCCAGCAGTTTAGATGGGCCAGTGGGCATTCAGTACTTC. As protein: CASSLDGPVGIQYF. The chain couples TRBV27 to TRBJ2-4; D is unresolved. The V end lost 2 bases, the J end lost 9 bases, and 14 bases lay between the germline ends. The CDR3 sequence is 14 residues long. Germline CDR1 and CDR2: MNHEY and SMNVEV (reference sequence).